Presented here are 28 T cell receptor beta chains from one specimen sequenced in a study of radiotherapy plus CTLA-4 blockade in lung cancer. The assay was immunoSEQ multiplex PCR, and TCRdb's table has in-frame clones only and misses some. Of roughly 76,000 clones listed, less than 85% are singletons. The sequenced sample was peripheral blood, obtained from a patient treated with radiotherapy plus ipilimumab. These TCRs come from a human donor with non-small cell lung cancer whose response to radiotherapy plus ipilimumab could not be evaluated.

The table lists this clone with a count of one. V usage is TRBV10-3 and J usage is TRBJ2-5; tentatively, D is TRBD1 (6 bases). V lost 3 bases and J lost 0, with 17 bases in between. Germline V gene lookup returns CDR1 ENHRY and CDR2 SYGVKD. The CDR3 totals 17 residues. CDR3 sequence (DNA): TGTGCCATCAGTGACCATGGACAGACTCAGTACCAAGAGACCCAGTACTTC. It yields the protein CAISDHGQTQYQETQYF.

J is TRBJ2-1 and V is TRBV9; 12 nucleotides match TRBD2. Germline CDR1 is SGDLS and CDR2 is YYNGEE. This CDR3 region has 14 residues. The V gene end was trimmed by 4 bases and the J gene end by 4 bases; junction bases not matched to a gene: 0. The CDR3 loop reads CASSTSGGYNEQFF. CDR3 in DNA: TGTGCCAGCAGCACTAGCGGGGGGTACAATGAGCAGTTCTTC.

This clone was seen only a few times. The rearrangement links TRBV2 to TRBJ1-3; D not certain. Germline CDR1 reads SNHLY; CDR2 reads FYNNEI. This CDR3 contains 15 residues. The germline V and J ends were trimmed by 6 bases and 0 bases, with 12 bases remaining between them. CDR3 protein: CASSDDTASGNTIYF. Here the CDR3 DNA reads TGTGCCAGCAGCGATGACACGGCCTCTGGAAACACCATATATTTT.

The gene calls are TRBV4-1 and TRBJ2-2; D gene ambiguous. Germline V gives CDR1 MGHRA, CDR2 YSYEKL. The V end lost 0 bases, the J end lost 8 bases, and 22 bases lay between the germline ends. This CDR3 is built from 18 residues. CDR3 protein: CASSQDKERMTAPGELFF. The CDR3, as DNA: TGCGCCAGCAGCCAAGATAAGGAGCGTATGACCGCACCGGGGGAGCTGTTTTTT.

The CDR3 is CASSLERRADEQYF. For the CDR3, the DNA is TGCGCCAGCAGCTTGGAACGCAGGGCCGACGAGCAGTACTTC. The chain couples TRBV5-1 to TRBJ2-7; D may be TRBD1 (5 bases). Germline lookup yields CDR1 SGHRS and CDR2 YFSETQ. This CDR3 spans 14 amino acids. Trimming removed 0 bases from V and 5 bases from J, with 12 bases in between.

This sequence joins TRBV9 and TRBJ2-3; TRBD2 matches at 7 bases. CDR1 SGDLS and CDR2 YYNGEE come from the germline V gene. Germline trimming cut 7 bases from V and 0 bases from J; bases unmatched to any gene: 5. The CDR3 is 14 residues long. The CDR3 DNA reads TGTGCCAGCTCCGGGCGGGGGAGCACAGATACGCAGTATTTT. This gives the protein CASSGRGSTDTQYF.

The J gene is TRBJ2-7, the V gene TRBV4-1; no definite D call. In germline, CDR1 is MGHRA, CDR2 YSYEKL. V was cut by 4 bases and J by 2 bases, with 9 bases left in between. The CDR3 covers 13 residues. The CDR3 bases are TGCGCCAGCAGCCGAGACGAGACCTACGAGCAGTACTTC. It translates to CASSRDETYEQYF.

This clone showed up just once. The chain's CDR3 is CSAMDRYEAFF. The DNA for the CDR3 is TGCAGTGCTATGGACAGGTATGAAGCTTTCTTT. The chain employs TRBV20-1 and TRBJ1-1, with TRBD1 matching 7 bases. The V gene end was trimmed by 4 bases and the J gene end by 7 bases; junction bases not matched to a gene: 3. The CDR3 contains 11 residues. Germline loops: CDR1 DFQATT, CDR2 SNEGSKA (reference sequence).

The chain employs TRBV10-2 and TRBJ2-5, with 11 bases matching TRBD1. CDR3 size: 14 residues. The V segment lost 6 bases and the J segment 5 bases; nucleotides outside the gene matches: 5. CDR1 and CDR2 (germline): WSHSY, SAAADI. The CDR3 sequence is CASRADRGHETQYF. The DNA of the CDR3 is TGCGCCAGCAGAGCGGACAGGGGGCACGAGACCCAGTACTTC.

The chain links TRBV9 to TRBJ2-5; 7 bases fit TRBD1. The CDR3 is 14 amino acids. Germline assignment: CDR1 SGDLS and CDR2 YYNGEE. V trimming: 4 bases; J trimming: 0 bases; junction bases outside the gene matches: 3. CDR3 loop: CASSRGQHQETQYF. The CDR3 DNA is TGTGCCAGCAGCCGGGGACAGCACCAAGAGACCCAGTACTTC.

This clone was seen more than once but under ten times. The gene calls are TRBV2 and TRBJ2-5; 7 bases map to TRBD1. After removal of 3 bases from V and 2 bases from J, the junction contained 3 bases not matched to a gene. The CDR3 runs 14 residues. Per the germline V gene, CDR1 is SNHLY and CDR2 is FYNNEI. CDR3 bases: TGTGCCAGCAGTGAGGGGACAGCACAAGAGACCCAGTACTTC. Translated: CASSEGTAQETQYF.

This rearrangement joins TRBV2 to TRBJ1-1, with 11 bases that match TRBD1. V lost 4 bases and J lost 4; bases outside the gene matches: 8. The CDR3 covers 16 residues. Germline V gene lookup returns CDR1 SNHLY and CDR2 FYNNEI. The DNA for the CDR3 is TGTGCCAGCAGTGGGACAGGGGGCATAACGGGCACTGAAGCTTTCTTT. It specifies CASSGTGGITGTEAFF.

The chain joins TRBV5-5 to TRBJ1-6, with a tentative D call TRBD1 (5 bases). Trimming took off 3 bases at V and 7 bases at J, with 8 bases between the two ends. The CDR3 covers 13 residues. Per the germline V gene, CDR1 is SGHKS and CDR2 is YYEKEE (reference sequence). In DNA form, the CDR3 reads TGTGCCAGCAGCTGGGGGGGGAATTCACCCCTCCACTTT. Protein product: CASSWGGNSPLHF. The variable domain in full, completed from reference TRBV5-5 and TRBJ1-6, reads DAGVTQSPTHLIKTRGQQVTLRCSPISGHKSVSWYQQVLGQGPQFIFQYYEKEERGRGNFPDRFSARQFPNYSSELNVNALLLGDSALYLCASSWGGNSPLHFGNGTRLTVT.

This chain joins TRBV5-4 and TRBJ1-2; 9 nucleotides line up with TRBD1. The germline V gene has CDR1 SGHNT and CDR2 YYREEE (reference sequence). There are 14 residues in the CDR3. Trimming removed 0 bases from V and 6 bases from J; junction bases left unmatched: 3. The CDR3 DNA is TGTGCCAGCAGCTTGGGGGGACAGGGAGATGGCTACACCTTC. Its translation is CASSLGGQGDGYTF.

The chain uses TRBV10-2 and TRBJ1-3; 9 positions agree with TRBD1. Germline loops: CDR1 WSHSY, CDR2 SAAADI. The CDR3 is 17 amino acids. The junction had 12 bases not matched to a gene; V was cut back by 5 bases and J by 4 bases. For the CDR3, the DNA is TGCGCCAGCAGTCTGATCGGGACAGGGATTTACGGAAACACCATATATTTT. Residues: CASSLIGTGIYGNTIYF.

The rearrangement links TRBV9 to TRBJ2-2; possible D gene TRBD2, 5 bases. Germline lookup yields CDR1 SGDLS and CDR2 YYNGEE. V was pared by 6 bases and J by 0 bases, with 15 bases between. The CDR3 sequence is 16 residues long. CDR3 coding DNA: TGTGCCAGCAAATCGGGAAGAAGCTCGAACACCGGGGAGCTGTTTTTT. Protein product: CASKSGRSSNTGELFF.

This clone has more than one count but fewer than ten. The J gene is TRBJ2-3, the V gene TRBV5-1; possible D gene TRBD1, 6 bases. The CDR3 contains 15 residues. The ends were cut back, 6 bases at V and 0 bases at J, with 14 bases in the middle. Germline V CDR1 and CDR2: SGHRS, YFSETQ. The CDR3, as DNA: TGCGCCAGCACATTGTCAGGGGCGAGCACAGATACGCAGTATTTT. It specifies CASTLSGASTDTQYF.

The V and J genes are TRBV7-9 and TRBJ2-2, with TRBD1 matching over 7 bases. The CDR3 runs to 15 residues. V lost 2 bases and J lost 3; bases outside the gene matches: 3. CDR1 and CDR2 (germline): SEHNR, FQNEAQ (reference sequence). This CDR3 reads CASSLSTGHTGELFF. In DNA form, the CDR3 reads TGTGCCAGCAGCTTATCGACAGGGCACACCGGGGAGCTGTTTTTT. Full variable domain (missing parts from reference TRBV7-9 and TRBJ2-2): DTGVSQNPRHKITKRGQNVTFRCDPISEHNRLYWYRQTLGQGPEFLTYFQNEAQLEKSRLLSDRFSAERPKGSFSTLEIQRTEQGDSAMYLCASSLSTGHTGELFFGEGSRLTVL.

This chain links TRBV7-9 with TRBJ2-7; possible D gene TRBD2, 5 bases. The germline V gene has CDR1 SEHNR and CDR2 FQNEAQ (reference sequence). This CDR3 has 14 residues. Trimming pared 3 bases from V and 3 bases from J, leaving 12 bases between. CDR3 coding DNA: TGTGCCAGCAGCTTTGCAGCGGCCGGCTACGAGCAGTACTTC. Protein sequence: CASSFAAAGYEQYF.

This chain connects TRBV7-9 to TRBJ1-3; no clear D. The germline gives CDR1 SEHNR, CDR2 FQNEAQ (reference sequence). The V and J ends lost 2 bases and 0 bases respectively, with 11 bases between them. The CDR3 consists of 16 residues. For the CDR3, the DNA is TGTGCCAGCAGCTTAATATTCGGTAACTCTGGAAACACCATATATTTT. Protein: CASSLIFGNSGNTIYF.

This chain connects TRBV5-4 to TRBJ2-7; unclear D gene. V lost 1 base and J lost 0, with 11 bases in between. The CDR3 has 15 amino acids. Germline-derived CDR1 and CDR2 are SGHNT and YYREEE (reference sequence). The CDR3 coding sequence is TGTGCCAGCAGCTTGTGGGCCGGCAGCTCCTACGAGCAGTACTTC. This translates into CASSLWAGSSYEQYF.

CDR3 in DNA: TGCACCAGCAGCCCCACTAGCGGGGACTACAATGAGCAGTTCTTC. Translated: CTSSPTSGDYNEQFF. This chain joins TRBV1 and TRBJ2-1; the tabulated D call, TRBD2, remains unverified against the DNA. TRBV1 is listed as a pseudogene. The CDR3 totals 15 residues.

A few counts support this clone. This chain links TRBV5-1 with TRBJ2-3; 9 bases are shared with TRBD1. Germline V gives CDR1 SGHRS, CDR2 YFSETQ. V shed 6 bases, J shed 4 bases, and the junction held 6 bases outside the gene matches. The CDR3 loop spans 14 amino acids. CDR3 amino acids: CASKTGGAADTQYF. For the CDR3, the DNA is TGCGCCAGCAAAACAGGGGGCGCGGCAGATACGCAGTATTTT.

V gene TRBV6-5 combines with J gene TRBJ1-3; 11 bases fit TRBD1. CDR1 and CDR2 from the germline V gene are MNHEY and SVGAGI. This CDR3 spans 14 amino acids. The V segment lost 5 bases and the J segment 7 bases; nucleotides outside the gene matches: 4. The CDR3 DNA reads TGTGCCAGCAGTACTAGGGACAGGGGGAACACCATATATTTT. Translating it yields CASSTRDRGNTIYF.

This clone came up a few times. This rearrangement joins TRBV9 to TRBJ2-1; 14 nucleotides align to TRBD2. This CDR3 is 16 amino acids long. With 6 bases clipped from V and 5 bases from J, the junction kept 7 bases outside the gene matches. The V gene's germline CDR1 is SGDLS and CDR2 YYNGEE. DNA for the CDR3: TGTGCCAGCAACAGACTAGCGGGAGGGCCGGACAATGAGCAGTTCTTC. The encoded protein is CASNRLAGGPDNEQFF.

Only a few counts were recorded for this clone. This chain links TRBV7-9 with TRBJ1-2; 7 bases agree with TRBD1. The CDR3 length is 14 residues. Trimming took 5 bases from V and 4 from J; bases not matched to a gene: 7. Germline lookup yields CDR1 SEHNR and CDR2 FQNEAQ (reference sequence). CDR3: CASSKGDSSYGYTF. The DNA for the CDR3 is TGTGCCAGCAGCAAAGGGGACAGCAGCTATGGCTACACCTTC. Full variable domain (rest looked up from reference TRBV7-9 and TRBJ1-2): DTGVSQNPRHKITKRGQNVTFRCDPISEHNRLYWYRQTLGQGPEFLTYFQNEAQLEKSRLLSDRFSAERPKGSFSTLEIQRTEQGDSAMYLCASSKGDSSYGYTFGSGTRLTVV.

The V call is TRBV19, the J call TRBJ2-7; TRBD1 is a possible D gene (6 bases). Trimming took 5 bases from V and 2 from J, leaving 13 bases between them. Germline V gene lookup returns CDR1 LNHDA and CDR2 SQIVND (reference sequence). The CDR3 is made up of 14 amino acids. The CDR3 is CASSSRQEPYEQYF. CDR3 DNA sequence: TGTGCCAGTAGTTCGCGACAGGAGCCCTACGAGCAGTACTTC.

This rearrangement joins TRBV9 to TRBJ1-2; D remains ambiguous. The CDR3 spans 13 residues. The V gene lost 0 bases and the J gene lost 4 bases, with 7 bases spanning the gap. Germline V gives CDR1 SGDLS, CDR2 YYNGEE. CDR3 protein: CASSVEISYGYTF. DNA for the CDR3: TGTGCCAGCAGCGTAGAGATTAGCTATGGCTACACCTTC.